The following is a T cell receptor (beta chain) sequence with its context. The sample belongs to a study of blood T cell repertoires in COVID-19. At the level of the study: Sites across the United States, Italy and Spain contributed samples from acute and convalescent COVID-19. PBMCs, B-cell-depleted T cells, or T cells provided the cDNA or gDNA that made up the material.

Original processing notes: Estimation of nucleated cell counts relied on the amplification of reference gene primers. Some clones are missing from TCRdb's copy, which holds only in-frame ones; the method was immunoSEQ multiplex PCR. Clone size and V and J calls were adopted from that table, with D and trimming inferred from the DNA. Of 170,000 or so clones listed, 75% to 80% are singletons. Looked up from germline, CDR1 is MNHEY and CDR2 is SMNVEV (reference sequence). This CDR3 is 16 amino acids long. Trimming took 9 bases from V and 2 from J; bases not matched to a gene: 13. The chain links TRBV27 to TRBJ1-5; 7 bases are shared with TRBD1. This clonotype was sampled from a woman in her 70s with acute or convalescent COVID-19. The material sequenced was peripheral blood. The CDR3 here is CASRSVLDRGNQPQHF. The CDR3 DNA reads TGTGCCAGTCGTTCGGTCCTAGACAGGGGCAATCAGCCCCAGCATTTT.